A single sample gave rise to the 13 T cell receptor beta chains below, sequenced in a study of blood T cell repertoires in COVID-19 (TCRdb year 2020). Libraries were built with the immunoSEQ multiplex PCR assay. TCRdb's version of the immuneACCESS table is confined to in-frame rearrangements and falls short of the full clone set. An unresolved V gene accounts for under half of the shortfall where checked; the remainder is of unknown origin. The sample contains about 270,000 clones, about 86% of them found a single time. The ten most abundant clones make up around 13% of the sample. Specimen: peripheral blood. These TCRs come from a woman in her seventies with COVID-19, enrolled during active disease.

The chain carries TRBV5-4 and TRBJ1-2; 12 nucleotides line up with TRBD1. J lost 7 bases, V lost 5 bases, and 12 bases had no gene match. The CDR3 is 16 residues long. Germline V CDR1 and CDR2: SGHNT, YYREEE (reference sequence). CDR3 region: CASSFRQGQGASGYTF. CDR3 in DNA: TGTGCCAGCAGTTTCAGGCAGGGACAGGGGGCGAGTGGCTACACCTTC.

About this clone itself: The junction and the germline gene differ at one end; a read error may be behind it. V usage is TRBV9 and J usage is TRBJ2-2; TRBD2 is a possible D gene (6 bases). The germline V gene encodes CDR1 SGDLS and CDR2 YYNGEE. This CDR3 is built from 15 residues. CDR3 sequence reads: CASSVALIRNGGLFF. The CDR3 DNA sequence: TGTGCCAGCAGCGTAGCGTTGATCCGAAACGGGGGGCTGTTTTTT.

V usage is TRBV7-9 and J usage is TRBJ1-4; D is perhaps TRBD1 (5 bases). V was cut by 3 bases and J by 3 bases, with 8 bases left in between. The CDR3 extends over 14 amino acids. Germline CDR1 SEHNR, CDR2 FQNEAQ (reference sequence). The CDR3 bases are TGTGCCAGCAGCTTCGGAGGGGCTAATGAAAAACTGTTTTTT. It specifies CASSFGGANEKLFF.

V usage is TRBV3-1 (or the pseudogene TRBV3-2) and J usage is TRBJ1-4; TRBD1 aligns across 7 bases. Germline CDR1 reads LGHDT; CDR2 reads YNNKEL (reference sequence). CDR3 length: 16 residues. The J segment lost 5 bases and the V segment lost 3 bases, leaving 9 bases of the junction unmatched. CDR3 protein: CASSHTLGGGNEKLFF. The CDR3 DNA reads as TGTGCCAGCAGCCACACCCTAGGAGGGGGCAATGAAAAACTGTTTTTT.

This clone was seen only once. V is TRBV29-1 and J is TRBJ1-5, with TRBD1 as a possible D gene (6 bases). V was pared by 3 bases and J by 4 bases, with 10 bases between. The CDR3 loop spans 13 amino acids. Germline V gene lookup returns CDR1 SQVTM and CDR2 ANQGSEA. The DNA for the CDR3 is TGCAGCGTTGAGGGGGCGCCGAATCAGCCCCAGCATTTT. Residues: CSVEGAPNQPQHF.

The rearrangement uses TRBV25-1 and TRBJ1-6; D perhaps matches TRBD1 (5 bases). CDR1 is MGHDK and CDR2 is SYGVNS in the germline V gene. The CDR3 consists of 15 residues. The germline V and J ends were trimmed by 2 bases and 6 bases, with 11 bases remaining between them. The CDR3 DNA follows: TGTGCCAGCAGTGAACGGGGGAGACTTAATTCACCCCTCCACTTT. It encodes CASSERGRLNSPLHF.

The chain links TRBV5-1 to TRBJ2-6; TRBD1 matches at 7 bases. Per germline, CDR1 SGHRS and CDR2 YFSETQ. Unmatched junction bases numbered 6, after V lost 0 bases and J lost 0 bases. The CDR3 spans 18 residues. Here the CDR3 DNA reads TGCGCCAGCAGCTTGGAAAGGACAGGCTACTCTGGGGCCAACGTCCTGACTTTC. This translates into CASSLERTGYSGANVLTF.

The chain's CDR3 is CASSSGGPGTGELFF. The CDR3 DNA reads as TGTGCCAGCAGCTCGGGGGGCCCGGGAACCGGGGAGCTGTTTTTT. The chain employs TRBV7-2 and TRBJ2-2; D is possibly TRBD2 (7 bases). CDR1 is SGHTA, CDR2 FQGNSA, per germline. Trimming cost V 4 bases and J 5 bases, with 14 bases left between them. The CDR3 loop spans 15 amino acids.

The chain combines TRBV6-6 with TRBJ2-1; 7 positions match TRBD1. Per germline, CDR1 MNHNY and CDR2 SVGAGI (reference sequence). The ends lost 4 bases at V and 2 bases at J; junction bases unmatched: 5. This CDR3 is 15 amino acids long. CDR3 nucleotides: TGTGCCAGCAGTTCGCAGGGGGTGGCCTACAATGAGCAGTTCTTC. It yields the protein CASSSQGVAYNEQFF.

The rearrangement joins TRBV29-1 to TRBJ2-7; 9 positions match TRBD2. Germline loops: CDR1 SQVTM, CDR2 ANQGSEA. The ends lost 0 bases at V and 3 bases at J; junction bases unmatched: 9. This CDR3 has 16 amino acids. CDR3 sequence: CSVEDGLAGTVYEQYF. The CDR3 nucleotides are TGCAGCGTTGAAGATGGGCTAGCGGGGACCGTCTACGAGCAGTACTTC.

The V and J genes are TRBV4-2 and TRBJ2-5; maybe TRBD2 (6 bases). In germline, CDR1 is LGHNA, CDR2 YNFKEQ. V lost 3 bases and J 6 bases, leaving 11 bases between the germline ends. This CDR3 has 13 residues. The CDR3 here is CASSQRDEKTQYF. The CDR3 nucleotides are TGTGCCAGCAGCCAGCGGGACGAGAAGACCCAGTACTTC.

This chain joins TRBV24-1 and TRBJ1-5; perhaps TRBD1 as D (5 bases). The CDR3 is made up of 11 amino acids. V was shortened by 9 bases and J by 16 bases, with 18 bases between the two germline ends. Germline lookup yields CDR1 KGHDR and CDR2 SFDVKD. Here the CDR3 reads CATGPPDGGHF. The CDR3 DNA reads TGTGCCACCGGACCTCCCGACGGGGGACATTTT.

The chain carries TRBV21-1 and TRBJ2-7; the table's D gene call, TRBD1, was not cross checked with the DNA. TRBV21-1 is a recognized pseudogene. The CDR3 totals 14 residues. The CDR3 is CASSMDRGRDEQYF. CDR3 nucleotide sequence: TGTGCCAGCAGCATGGACAGGGGACGGGACGAGCAGTACTTC.